This is a list of T cell receptor beta chains from one sample in a study of T cell changes during pregnancy in multiple sclerosis. Libraries were prepared by immunoSEQ multiplex PCR; TCRdb keeps only in-frame clonotypes and omits some of them. The sample carries 65,000 to 95,000 clones, 75% to 90% recorded once. The sample was peripheral blood, taken before pregnancy. The receptors were gathered from a female donor with multiple sclerosis, enrolled in a pregnancy study. CDR3s include the opening cysteine and the closing phenylalanine or tryptophan. D genes are given only for firm matches. Not every row has a clone size; where given, it reads once, few, many or a size class.

D gene: .
clone size: .
V gene: TRBV19
J gene: TRBJ1-6
CDR3 protein: CASSITQGGYSPLHF
CDR3 DNA: TGTGCCAGTAGTATTACCCAGGGCGGATATTCACCCCTCCACTTT

D gene: .
clone size: .
V gene: TRBV6-5
J gene: TRBJ1-2
CDR3 protein: CASSPGPDYGYTF
CDR3 DNA: TGTGCCAGCAGCCCAGGGCCCGACTATGGCTACACCTTC

D gene: TRBD2
clone size: .
V gene: TRBV2
J gene: TRBJ2-1
CDR3 protein: CASSEELAGGNEQFF
CDR3 DNA: TGTGCCAGCAGTGAAGAGCTAGCGGGGGGTAATGAGCAGTTCTTC

D gene: .
clone size: .
V gene: TRBV30
J gene: TRBJ1-5
CDR3 protein: CAWSVPRGQINQPQHF
CDR3 DNA: TGTGCCTGGAGTGTACCCCGCGGACAGATCAATCAGCCCCAGCATTTT

D gene: .
clone size: .
V gene: TRBV7-2
J gene: TRBJ1-2
CDR3 protein: CASSLVGDSGYTF
CDR3 DNA: TGTGCCAGCAGCTTAGTTGGGGACTCTGGCTACACCTTC

D gene: TRBD1
clone size: .
V gene: TRBV7-8
J gene: TRBJ1-2
CDR3 protein: CASSRQGNYGYTF
CDR3 DNA: TGTGCCAGCAGCCGACAGGGAAACTATGGCTACACCTTC

D gene: .
clone size: .
V gene: TRBV7-6
J gene: TRBJ2-7
CDR3 protein: CASSRDGTYEQYF
CDR3 DNA: TGTGCCAGCAGCCGCGACGGGACCTACGAGCAGTACTTC

D gene: .
clone size: .
V gene: TRBV5-1
J gene: TRBJ2-2
CDR3 protein: CASSPPTVSNTGELFF
CDR3 DNA: TGCGCCAGCAGCCCCCCGACAGTATCGAACACCGGGGAGCTGTTTTTT

D gene: .
clone size: .
V gene: TRBV14
J gene: TRBJ2-5
CDR3 protein: CASSQDSGSRGVGETQYF
CDR3 DNA: TGTGCCAGCAGCCAAGATTCAGGGTCCAGGGGGGTCGGAGAGACCCAGTACTTC

D gene: TRBD1
clone size: .
V gene: TRBV7-2
J gene: TRBJ1-1
CDR3 protein: CASSFGQAGAEAFF
CDR3 DNA: TGTGCCAGCAGCTTTGGACAGGCTGGGGCTGAAGCTTTCTTT

D gene: .
clone size: .
V gene: TRBV2
J gene: TRBJ1-1
CDR3 protein: CASTLQGSGAEAFF
CDR3 DNA: TGTGCCAGCACCCTTCAGGGGAGCGGGGCTGAAGCTTTCTTT

D gene: .
clone size: few
V gene: TRBV30
J gene: TRBJ2-6
CDR3 protein: CAWTPTERSGANVLTF
CDR3 DNA: TGTGCCTGGACTCCTACTGAGCGCTCTGGGGCCAACGTCCTGACTTTC

D gene: TRBD1
clone size: medium-sized
V gene: TRBV4-1
J gene: TRBJ1-5
CDR3 protein: CASSQGPGQGQQPQHF
CDR3 DNA: TGCGCCAGCAGCCAAGGTCCAGGACAGGGCCAGCAGCCCCAGCATTTT

D gene: TRBD2
clone size: .
V gene: TRBV7-2
J gene: TRBJ2-2
CDR3 protein: CASSLVPGTSGPGELFF
CDR3 DNA: TGTGCCAGCAGCTTAGTACCGGGGACTAGCGGGCCCGGGGAGCTGTTTTTT

D gene: TRBD2
clone size: .
V gene: TRBV9
J gene: TRBJ2-3
CDR3 protein: CASSAGGLDTDTQYF
CDR3 DNA: TGTGCCAGCAGCGCGGGGGGTCTAGACACAGATACGCAGTATTTT